The 8 T cell receptor beta chains below all came from one sample that was sequenced in a study of blood T cell repertoires in COVID-19. The repertoire was sequenced with immunoSEQ multiplex PCR; TCRdb's copy has only in-frame clones and lacks some. The profile shows hundreds of thousands of clones, more than 85% of them singletons. Sequencing was done on a sample of PBMCs or T cells enriched from blood (not recorded which). These receptors were collected from a woman aged 25 to 39 who had recovered from COVID-19.

The gene calls are TRBV28 and TRBJ1-3; D might be TRBD1 (6 bases). Germline V CDR1 and CDR2: MDHEN, SYDVKM. The CDR3 loop spans 13 amino acids. The V end was cut by 4 bases, the J end by 8 bases, with 12 bases between. The CDR3 here is CASSSTQGDTIYF. The CDR3 coding sequence is TGTGCCAGCAGTTCTACACAGGGAGACACCATATATTTT.

This clone was seen a handful of times. The chain combines TRBV9 with TRBJ2-7; 9 bases fit TRBD1. J lost 1 base, V lost 0 bases, and 5 bases had no gene match. Germline CDR1 and CDR2: SGDLS and YYNGEE. CDR3 length: 16 amino acids. The CDR3 nucleotides read TGTGCCAGCAGCGTAGCGTTTGGGACAGGGTCCTACGAGCAGTACTTC. This translates into CASSVAFGTGSYEQYF.

This chain links TRBV11-2 with TRBJ2-7; 8 bases line up with TRBD1. Looked up from germline, CDR1 is SGHAT and CDR2 is FQNNGV. This CDR3 has 12 residues. Trimming took 4 bases from V and 6 from J; bases not matched to a gene: 2. The CDR3 DNA follows: TGTGCCAGCAGCTCGACAGGGGCCGAGCAGTACTTC. This encodes CASSSTGAEQYF.

This clone occurred once. The CDR3 here is CASRSPSRALHF. CDR3 in DNA: TGTGCCAGCAGGTCCCCGAGTCGGGCCCTCCACTTT. The gene calls are TRBV28 and TRBJ1-6; D gene ambiguous. V was shortened by 6 bases and J by 14 bases, with 14 bases between the two germline ends. The CDR3 has 12 amino acids. Germline-derived CDR1 and CDR2 are MDHEN and SYDVKM.

This chain joins TRBV5-1 and TRBJ1-3; 9 bases align to TRBD1. This CDR3 region has 15 residues. Germline-derived CDR1 and CDR2 are SGHRS and YFSETQ. Unmatched junction bases numbered 4, after V lost 4 bases and J lost 2 bases. This chain's CDR3 is CASSTTGGPGNTIYF. The CDR3 DNA sequence: TGCGCCAGCAGCACGACAGGGGGACCTGGAAACACCATATATTTT.

This chain links TRBV2 with TRBJ2-2, with 7 bases identical to TRBD1. The V gene's germline CDR1 is SNHLY and CDR2 FYNNEI. CDR3 size: 14 residues. After removal of 7 bases from V and 5 bases from J, the junction contained 7 bases not matched to a gene. CDR3 sequence: CASMGTDKTGELFF. In DNA, the CDR3 is TGTGCCAGCATGGGGACAGATAAAACCGGGGAGCTGTTTTTT.

The genes are TRBV11-2 and TRBJ1-5, with D perhaps TRBD1 (5 bases). V lost 5 bases, J lost 0 bases, and 14 bases lay in between. Germline V gene data show CDR1 as SGHAT and CDR2 as FQNNGV. This CDR3 region has 16 residues. The CDR3 sequence: CASSPRAVSSNQPQHF. The CDR3 region has the DNA TGTGCCAGCAGCCCCAGGGCAGTTTCTAGCAATCAGCCCCAGCATTTT.

The chain couples TRBV7-9 to TRBJ1-1; tentatively, D is TRBD1 (5 bases). V was clipped by 3 bases and J by 3 bases, with 17 bases between them. In germline, CDR1 is SEHNR, CDR2 FQNEAQ (reference sequence). This CDR3 has 16 residues. In DNA form, the CDR3 reads TGTGCCAGCAGCTTCCCAGGGACTCGGGCGGACACTGAAGCTTTCTTT. It translates to CASSFPGTRADTEAFF.